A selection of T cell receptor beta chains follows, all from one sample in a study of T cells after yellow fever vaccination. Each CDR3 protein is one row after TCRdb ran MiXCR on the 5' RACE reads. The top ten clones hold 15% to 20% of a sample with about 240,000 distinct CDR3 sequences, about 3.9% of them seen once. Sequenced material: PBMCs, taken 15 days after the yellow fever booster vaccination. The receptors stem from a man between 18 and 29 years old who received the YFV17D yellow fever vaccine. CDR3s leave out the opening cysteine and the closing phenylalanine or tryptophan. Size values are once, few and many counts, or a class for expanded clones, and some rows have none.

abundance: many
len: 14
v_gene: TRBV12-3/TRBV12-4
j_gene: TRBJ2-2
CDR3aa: ASSLVTMAEAGSLF

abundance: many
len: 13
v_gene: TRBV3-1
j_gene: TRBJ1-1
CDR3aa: ASSLGQGEDTEAF

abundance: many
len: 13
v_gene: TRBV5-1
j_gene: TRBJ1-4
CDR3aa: ASSPTRSTNEKLF

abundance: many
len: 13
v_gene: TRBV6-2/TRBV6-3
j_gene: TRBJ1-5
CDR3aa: ASSQGRGPIQPQH

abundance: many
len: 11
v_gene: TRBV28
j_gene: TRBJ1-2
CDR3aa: ASSLPGGYGYT

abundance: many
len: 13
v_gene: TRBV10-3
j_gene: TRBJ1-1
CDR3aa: AISMPGTENTEAF

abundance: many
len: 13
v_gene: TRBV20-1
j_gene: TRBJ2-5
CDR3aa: SARRLRLAQETQY

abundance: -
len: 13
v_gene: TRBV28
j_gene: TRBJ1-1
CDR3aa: ASRPPGSMNTEAF

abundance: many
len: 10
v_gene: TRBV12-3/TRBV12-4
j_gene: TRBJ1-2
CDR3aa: ASSLQNYGYT

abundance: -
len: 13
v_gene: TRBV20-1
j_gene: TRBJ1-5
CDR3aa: SARGRGADNQPQH

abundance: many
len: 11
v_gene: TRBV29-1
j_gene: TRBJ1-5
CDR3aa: SVSLGSNQPQH

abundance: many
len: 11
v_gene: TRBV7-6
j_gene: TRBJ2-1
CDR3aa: ASSFSLGNEQF

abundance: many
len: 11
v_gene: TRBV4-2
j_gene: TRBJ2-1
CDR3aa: ASSQAKYNEQF

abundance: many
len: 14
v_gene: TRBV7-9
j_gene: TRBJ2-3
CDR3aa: ASSSTSGGQYLTQY

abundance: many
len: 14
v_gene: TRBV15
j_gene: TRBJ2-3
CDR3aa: ATSRGSRGAGDTQY

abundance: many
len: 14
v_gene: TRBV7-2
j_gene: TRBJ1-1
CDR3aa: ASSRARGTGYTEAF

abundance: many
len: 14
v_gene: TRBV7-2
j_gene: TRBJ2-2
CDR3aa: ASVLAGGPYTGELF

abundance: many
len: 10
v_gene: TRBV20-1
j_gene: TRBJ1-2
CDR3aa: SASVRGYWFT

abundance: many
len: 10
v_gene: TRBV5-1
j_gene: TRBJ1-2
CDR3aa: ASSLDGAGYT

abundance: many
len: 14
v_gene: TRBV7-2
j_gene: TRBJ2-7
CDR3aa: ASSLEAGGGSYEQY

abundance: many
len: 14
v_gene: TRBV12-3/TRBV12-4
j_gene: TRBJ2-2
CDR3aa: ASSPQTGTLVGELF

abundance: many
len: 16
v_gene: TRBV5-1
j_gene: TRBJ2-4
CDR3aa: ASSSLPSGQGNKNIQY

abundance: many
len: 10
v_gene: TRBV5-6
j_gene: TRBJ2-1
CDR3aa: ASSLVQGEQF

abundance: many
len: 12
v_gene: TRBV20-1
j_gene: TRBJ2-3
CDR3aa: SAERGGSTDTQY

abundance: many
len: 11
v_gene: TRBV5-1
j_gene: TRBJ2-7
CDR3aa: ASSKGQDYEQY

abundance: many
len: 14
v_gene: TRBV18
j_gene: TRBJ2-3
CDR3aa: ASSPTGTSGADTQY

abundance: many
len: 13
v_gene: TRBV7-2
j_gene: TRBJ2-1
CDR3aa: ASSLGPSQGNEQF

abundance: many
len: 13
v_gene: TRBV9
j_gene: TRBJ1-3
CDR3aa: ASSPPGQSGNTIY

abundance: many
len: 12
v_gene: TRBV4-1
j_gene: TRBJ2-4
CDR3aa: ASRPTGGFNIQY

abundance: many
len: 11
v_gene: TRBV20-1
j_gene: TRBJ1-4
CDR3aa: SARGGPNEKLF

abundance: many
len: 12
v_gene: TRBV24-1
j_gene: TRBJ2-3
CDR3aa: ATSEGGSTDTQY

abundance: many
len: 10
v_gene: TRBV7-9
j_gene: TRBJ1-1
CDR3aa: ASSLGPGEAF

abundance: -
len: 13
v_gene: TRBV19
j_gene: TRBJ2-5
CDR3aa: ASSISGVYQETQY

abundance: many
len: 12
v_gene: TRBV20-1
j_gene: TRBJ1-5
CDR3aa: SAVEGQFNQPQH

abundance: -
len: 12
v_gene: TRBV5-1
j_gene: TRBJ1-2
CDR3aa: ASSFGEGSYGYT

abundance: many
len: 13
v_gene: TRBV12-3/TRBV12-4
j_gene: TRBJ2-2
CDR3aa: ASSFRQGVTGELF

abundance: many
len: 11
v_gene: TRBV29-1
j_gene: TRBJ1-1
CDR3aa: SVGTQGATEAF

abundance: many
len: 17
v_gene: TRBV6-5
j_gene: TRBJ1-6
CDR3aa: ASSGEQEGVASYNSPLH

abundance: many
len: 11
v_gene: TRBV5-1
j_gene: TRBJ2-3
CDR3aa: ASSEGPGDTQY

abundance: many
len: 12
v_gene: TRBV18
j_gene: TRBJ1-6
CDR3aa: ASSPPGGSSPLH